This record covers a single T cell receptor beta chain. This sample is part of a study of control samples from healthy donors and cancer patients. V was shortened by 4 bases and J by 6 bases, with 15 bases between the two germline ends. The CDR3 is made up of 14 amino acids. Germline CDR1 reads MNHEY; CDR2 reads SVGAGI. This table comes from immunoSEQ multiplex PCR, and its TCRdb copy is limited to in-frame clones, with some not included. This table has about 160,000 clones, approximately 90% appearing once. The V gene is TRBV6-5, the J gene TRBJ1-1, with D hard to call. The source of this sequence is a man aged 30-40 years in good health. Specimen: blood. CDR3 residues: CASSSLREVPEAFF. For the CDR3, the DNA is TGTGCCAGCAGTTCCTTGAGGGAAGTCCCTGAAGCTTTCTTT.